The 7 T cell receptor beta chains given below trace back to one sample, sequenced in a study of blood T cell repertoires in COVID-19. The repertoire was sequenced with immunoSEQ multiplex PCR; TCRdb's copy has only in-frame clones and lacks some. The repertoire has about 250,000 clones, approximately 89% of them found once; the top ten carry under 8%. The sample was peripheral blood. The receptors were gathered from a woman aged 25 to 39 with COVID-19, enrolled during active disease.

The chain uses TRBV12-3 or TRBV12-4 and TRBJ1-5; 8 nucleotides match TRBD1. The CDR3 totals 13 residues. J was trimmed by 5 bases and V by 6 bases; bases with no gene match: 3. Here the CDR3 DNA reads TGTGCCAGCAGAGGACAGGGTGATCAGCCCCAGCATTTT. This gives the protein CASRGQGDQPQHF.

This clone was seen once. The rearrangement uses TRBV7-2 and TRBJ2-7; 13 bases line up with TRBD2. This CDR3 is built from 18 residues. V was clipped by 3 bases and J by 0 bases; unmatched bases: 8. Germline V gives CDR1 SGHTA, CDR2 FQGNSA. The CDR3 is CASSFTSGGALSSYEQYF. The CDR3 nucleotides read TGTGCCAGCAGCTTTACTAGCGGGGGGGCGTTAAGCTCCTACGAGCAGTACTTC.

For the CDR3, the DNA is TGTGCCAGCAGTTACTACGGTGCCGGGGAGCTGTTTTTT. Translating it yields CASSYYGAGELFF. The chain links TRBV6-2 or TRBV6-3 to TRBJ2-2; D is undetermined. V lost 1 base and J lost 6, with 6 bases in between. Per the germline V gene, CDR1 is MNHEY and CDR2 is SVGEGT. The CDR3 loop spans 13 amino acids.

Only a few counts were recorded for this clone. The chain uses TRBV7-9 and TRBJ1-4; D is ambiguous. Trimming removed 1 base from V and 2 bases from J, with 14 bases in between. Germline V CDR1 and CDR2: SEHNR, FQNEAQ (reference sequence). The CDR3 contains 17 residues. CDR3 protein: CASSLGRSAGTNEKLFF. CDR3 coding DNA: TGTGCCAGCAGCTTAGGAAGGTCGGCCGGGACTAATGAAAAACTGTTTTTT. Filled out from reference TRBV7-9 and TRBJ1-4, the complete variable domain reads DTGVSQNPRHKITKRGQNVTFRCDPISEHNRLYWYRQTLGQGPEFLTYFQNEAQLEKSRLLSDRFSAERPKGSFSTLEIQRTEQGDSAMYLCASSLGRSAGTNEKLFFGSGTQLSVL.

The CDR3 sequence is CASIPGLAGGIVNEQFF. The CDR3 bases are TGTGCCAGCATTCCGGGACTAGCGGGAGGAATAGTCAATGAGCAGTTCTTC. The gene calls are TRBV2 and TRBJ2-1; 15 nucleotides line up with TRBD2. V lost 7 bases to trimming and J lost 6 bases; unmatched junction nucleotides: 10. The CDR3 loop spans 17 amino acids. CDR1 and CDR2 (germline): SNHLY, FYNNEI. Filled out from reference TRBV2 and TRBJ2-1, the complete variable domain reads EPEVTQTPSHQVTQMGQEVILRCVPISNHLYFYWYRQILGQKVEFLVSFYNNEISEKSEIFDDQFSVERPDGSNFTLKIRSTKLEDSAMYFCASIPGLAGGIVNEQFFGPGTRLTVL.

The V and J genes are TRBV7-2 and TRBJ1-1; 12 nucleotides line up with TRBD1. The CDR3 is 18 residues long. With V trimmed by 2 bases and J by 4 bases, 11 bases remained unmatched. Germline loops: CDR1 SGHTA, CDR2 FQGNSA. Here the CDR3 DNA reads TGTGCCAGCAGCTTAACCCTTCCGGGACAGGGGGCTGGCACTGAAGCTTTCTTT. Its translation is CASSLTLPGQGAGTEAFF.

J is TRBJ2-1 and V is TRBV7-2; 8 positions agree with TRBD2. This CDR3 comprises 15 residues. Germline V CDR1 and CDR2: SGHTA, FQGNSA. V trimming: 5 bases; J trimming: 2 bases; junction bases outside the gene matches: 5. The CDR3 DNA follows: TGTGCCAGCAGCGCGAGCGGGGGCACCTACAATGAGCAGTTCTTC. Its translation: CASSASGGTYNEQFF.